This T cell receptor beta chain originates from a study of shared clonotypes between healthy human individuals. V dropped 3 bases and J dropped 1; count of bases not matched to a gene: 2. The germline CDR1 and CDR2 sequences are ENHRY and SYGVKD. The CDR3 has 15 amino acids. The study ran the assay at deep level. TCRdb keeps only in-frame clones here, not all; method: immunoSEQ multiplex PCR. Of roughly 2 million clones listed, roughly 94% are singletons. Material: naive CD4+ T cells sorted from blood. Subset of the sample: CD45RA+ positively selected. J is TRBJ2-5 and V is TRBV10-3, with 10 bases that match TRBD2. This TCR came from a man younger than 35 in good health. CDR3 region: CAISEGTSVQETQYF. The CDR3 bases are TGTGCCATCAGTGAAGGGACTAGCGTCCAAGAGACCCAGTACTTC.